What follows are 25 T cell receptor beta chains derived from one specimen sequenced in a study of control samples from healthy donors and cancer patients. Sequencing used immunoSEQ multiplex PCR; TCRdb keeps in-frame clones, though not all of them. The data hold 60,000 to 80,000 clones, with roughly 87% observed a single time. Sequencing was done on a sample of blood. These receptors were obtained from a woman in her fifties or sixties in good health.

The chain has TRBV7-9 and TRBJ1-1; D is ambiguous. Germline assignment: CDR1 SEHNR and CDR2 FQNEAQ (reference sequence). This CDR3 has 13 residues. Trimming cost V 3 bases and J 1 base, with 6 bases left between them. This chain's CDR3 is CASSFAENTEAFF. The CDR3 DNA reads TGTGCCAGCAGCTTCGCCGAGAACACTGAAGCTTTCTTT.

The chain combines TRBV15 with TRBJ1-3; D is ambiguous. Per the germline V gene, CDR1 is LNHNV and CDR2 is YYDKDF (reference sequence). This CDR3 comprises 14 residues. V lost 0 bases to trimming and J lost 0 bases, with 3 bases between them. CDR3 protein: CATSRDFSGNTIYF. Here the CDR3 DNA reads TGTGCCACCAGCAGAGATTTCTCTGGAAACACCATATATTTT.

The chain combines TRBV30 with TRBJ1-1; D is ambiguous. This CDR3 has 14 amino acids. V was clipped by 0 bases and J by 0 bases, with 8 bases between them. Germline CDR1 and CDR2: GTSNPN and SVGIG (reference sequence). CDR3 nucleotide sequence: TGTGCCTGGAGTGTACAACACCTGAACACTGAAGCTTTCTTT. Its protein product is CAWSVQHLNTEAFF.

This clone was picked up a small number of times. The J gene is TRBJ2-1, the V gene TRBV27; D assignment may be TRBD1 or TRBD2 (6 bases each). The CDR3 covers 15 residues. The V end was cut by 5 bases, the J end by 5 bases, with 16 bases between. CDR1 MNHEY and CDR2 SMNVEV come from the germline V gene (reference sequence). CDR3 sequence: CASSPGEAGDNEQFF. CDR3 nucleotides: TGTGCCAGCAGTCCCGGGGAGGCAGGGGACAATGAGCAGTTCTTC.

As concerns this clone: At one boundary the junction diverges from the germline segment, which might be a read error. V is TRBV27 and J is TRBJ2-4, with TRBD1 matching over 11 bases. The CDR3 covers 11 residues. Germline-derived CDR1 and CDR2 are MNHEY and SMNVEV (reference sequence). This CDR3 reads CASSFRDRGRF. CDR3 coding DNA: TGTGCCAGCAGTTTTAGGGACAGGGGGAGGTTC.

J is TRBJ1-4 and V is TRBV9; D not resolved. The CDR3 totals 15 residues. Between the trimmed V and J ends, which lost 0 bases and 0 bases, there was a span of 6 bases. The germline V gene encodes CDR1 SGDLS and CDR2 YYNGEE. CDR3: CASSVEGSTNEKLFF. CDR3 DNA: TGTGCCAGCAGCGTAGAAGGGTCAACTAATGAAAAACTGTTTTTT.

On this clone itself: Other DNA sequences in this sample translate to the same CDR3. The V and J genes are TRBV7-9 and TRBJ2-3; no clear D gene. V lost 5 bases and J 2 bases, leaving 2 bases between the germline ends. CDR1 and CDR2 (germline): SEHNR, FQNEAQ (reference sequence). This CDR3 region has 11 residues. The CDR3 here is CASSNTDTQYF. The CDR3, as DNA: TGTGCCAGCAGCAACACAGATACGCAGTATTTT.

This clone was found a few times. V usage is TRBV7-3 and J usage is TRBJ2-2; 7 bases align to TRBD2. The germline V gene encodes CDR1 SGHTA and CDR2 FQGTGA. V lost 5 bases, J lost 5 bases, and 11 bases stayed unmatched. The CDR3 loop spans 16 amino acids. The CDR3, as DNA: TGTGCCAGCAGCCCCGTCCCGGCGGGAGTTACCGGGGAGCTGTTTTTT. Encoded protein: CASSPVPAGVTGELFF.

This chain uses TRBV10-3 with TRBJ1-2; D might be TRBD1 (5 bases). The length of the CDR3 is 14 residues. Trimming took 2 bases from V and 8 from J, leaving 15 bases between them. Germline V CDR1 and CDR2: ENHRY, SYGVKD. The CDR3 DNA sequence: TGTGCCATCAGTGAGGGCGAAGGGGTTTCCGGCTACACCTTC. Translation: CAISEGEGVSGYTF.

This clone was seen a few times. The genes are TRBV6-5 and TRBJ2-3, with 8 bases fitting TRBD1. V lost 4 bases to trimming and J lost 7 bases; unmatched junction nucleotides: 10. Germline CDR1 MNHEY, CDR2 SVGAGI. The CDR3 runs 15 residues. The CDR3 region is CASSFYGTGGNTQYF. The CDR3 nucleotides are TGTGCCAGCAGTTTTTACGGGACAGGAGGAAATACGCAGTATTTT.

The V and J genes are TRBV5-1 and TRBJ2-3; 11 nucleotides match TRBD1. The CDR3 spans 16 residues. Unmatched junction bases numbered 7, after V lost 4 bases and J lost 3 bases. Germline V CDR1 and CDR2: SGHRS, YFSETQ. The CDR3, as DNA: TGCGCCAGCAGCCTCCGGGACAGGGGGGTGACAGATACGCAGTATTTT. Protein product: CASSLRDRGVTDTQYF.

The chain links TRBV19 to TRBJ1-1; tentative D call: TRBD1 (5 bases). V was cut by 2 bases and J by 5 bases, with 15 bases left in between. The CDR3 spans 15 residues. CDR1 is LNHDA, CDR2 SQIVND, per germline (reference sequence). For the CDR3, the DNA is TGTGCCAGTAGTATAAAGGCCGCAGGGTCGACTGAAGCTTTCTTT. Translation: CASSIKAAGSTEAFF.

On this clone: Compared with germline, one end of the junction differs, possibly owing to a read error. J is TRBJ1-2 and V is TRBV6-5; 9 bases are a match to TRBD1. The CDR3 runs to 12 residues. Germline V gene data show CDR1 as MNHEY and CDR2 as SVGAGI. The CDR3 nucleotides read TGTGCCATTGCCGGGACAGGGACTTGGGGCCTCTTC. Protein product: CAIAGTGTWGLF.

The chain is built from TRBV27 and TRBJ1-2, with a possible D match to TRBD1 (6 bases). Germline values: CDR1 MNHEY, CDR2 SMNVEV (reference sequence). The CDR3 extends over 18 amino acids. Deletions cut 4 bases from V and 4 bases from J, with 25 bases between. The CDR3 loop is CASSSIPLGTPSVYGYTF. In nucleotides, the CDR3 is TGTGCCAGCAGTTCCATCCCTCTGGGGACACCTAGCGTCTATGGCTACACCTTC.

The chain carries TRBV4-1 and TRBJ2-7, with 7 bases aligning to TRBD2. The CDR3 has 16 residues. V trimming: 0 bases; J trimming: 3 bases; junction bases outside the gene matches: 8. Per the germline V gene, CDR1 is MGHRA and CDR2 is YSYEKL. The CDR3 DNA reads TGCGCCAGCAGCCAAGAACCCTCCGGGACTATCTACGAGCAGTACTTC. Translation: CASSQEPSGTIYEQYF.

The chain couples TRBV9 to TRBJ2-3; 8 bases are a match to TRBD2. Trimming cost V 6 bases and J 4 bases; bases outside gene matches: 7. Germline loops: CDR1 SGDLS, CDR2 YYNGEE. The CDR3 consists of 14 residues. CDR3 bases: TGTGCCAGCAAAAAGGGACTAGACTCAGATACGCAGTATTTT. Its translation is CASKKGLDSDTQYF.

This rearrangement joins TRBV5-4 to TRBJ2-7, with 11 positions matching TRBD1. With V trimmed by 0 bases and J by 2 bases, 4 bases remained unmatched. The germline V gene encodes CDR1 SGHNT and CDR2 YYREEE (reference sequence). The CDR3 consists of 16 residues. The CDR3, as DNA: TGTGCCAGCAGCTTGGGGACAGGGGGCCTTCCCTACGAGCAGTACTTC. It codes for CASSLGTGGLPYEQYF.

The gene calls are TRBV19 and TRBJ2-5; no clear D gene. The CDR3 is 13 residues long. Germline V gene sequence: CDR1 LNHDA, CDR2 SQIVND (reference sequence). Trimming shortened V by 2 bases and J by 2 bases, and 6 bases separated the two germline ends. CDR3 sequence reads: CASSIQIQETQYF. Written as DNA, the CDR3 is TGTGCCAGTAGTATACAGATACAAGAGACCCAGTACTTC.

The J gene is TRBJ1-1, the V gene TRBV2; D possibly corresponds to TRBD1 (5 bases). V was trimmed by 2 bases and J by 1 base, leaving 8 bases between them. This CDR3 has 14 residues. CDR1 is SNHLY and CDR2 is FYNNEI in the germline V gene. CDR3 nucleotides: TGTGCCAGCAGTGAAAGGCAGGGGAACACTGAAGCTTTCTTT. Translating it yields CASSERQGNTEAFF.

This clone was picked up one time. This rearrangement joins TRBV7-2 to TRBJ1-3; D remains unclear. The CDR3 loop spans 12 amino acids. Looked up from germline, CDR1 is SGHTA and CDR2 is FQGNSA. V was clipped by 7 bases and J by 3 bases, with 7 bases between them. CDR3 coding DNA: TGTGCCAGCATCACTCTTGGAAACACCATATATTTT. Translated: CASITLGNTIYF.

Remarks on this clone: Mismatch with germline at one junction end may stem from a read error. The chain combines TRBV28 with TRBJ2-2; TRBD1 matches at 7 bases. The CDR3 totals 17 residues. Germline CDR1 reads MDHEN; CDR2 reads SYDVKM. The chain's CDR3 is CASSGKTGSRGTGEPFF. The DNA of the CDR3 is TGTGCCAGCAGTGGCAAGACAGGGAGTCGGGGCACCGGGGAGCCGTTTTTT.

About this clone itself: The sample carries other DNA sequences with the same CDR3. The chain links TRBV6-1 to TRBJ1-6; the D is unclear. Trimming stripped 0 bases from V and 10 bases from J, with 13 bases between. This CDR3 region has 15 residues. Looked up from germline, CDR1 is MNHNS and CDR2 is SASEGT. This CDR3 is CASSEAGVGLSPLHF. In DNA form, the CDR3 reads TGTGCCAGCAGTGAAGCCGGGGTCGGGTTGTCACCCCTCCACTTT.

The chain carries TRBV19 and TRBJ1-1; TRBD1 is a possible D gene (5 bases). The CDR3 is 13 residues long. Germline loops: CDR1 LNHDA, CDR2 SQIVND (reference sequence). V lost 5 bases to trimming and J lost 3 bases, with 10 bases between them. CDR3 protein: CASSRQGYTEAFF. CDR3 nucleotides: TGTGCCAGTAGTCGCCAGGGTTACACTGAAGCTTTCTTT.

The chain links TRBV2 to TRBJ2-7; a weak D match, TRBD1 (6 bases). The CDR3 loop spans 15 amino acids. V was cut by 8 bases and J by 5 bases, with 22 bases left in between. Germline CDR1 is SNHLY and CDR2 is FYNNEI. The CDR3 DNA is TGTGCCAGCTCCGGGTCGGGCAGGGGTGTCGACGAGCAGTACTTC. Encoded protein: CASSGSGRGVDEQYF.

This chain uses TRBV6-5 with TRBJ2-6; a weak D match, TRBD1 (5 bases). The CDR3 loop spans 14 amino acids. Germline CDR1 reads MNHEY; CDR2 reads SVGAGI. Trimming cost V 8 bases and J 3 bases, with 11 bases left between them. The CDR3 DNA reads TGTGCCAGCGACAGAGTGCGTGGGGCCAACGTCCTGACTTTC. This gives the protein CASDRVRGANVLTF.